The clone carrying this T cell receptor beta chain was picked up many times. What it binds is not known. V was clipped by 2 bases and J by 4 bases, with 12 bases between them. Germline V CDR1 and CDR2: SNHLY, FYNNEI. This CDR3 region has 16 residues. The sample is drawn from a study of T-cell reconstitution after alpha-beta-depleted transplantation in children. During its preparation, the TCRbeta library received unique molecular identifiers. TCRdb fed the PCR reads into MiXCR, producing one record per CDR3 protein. The sample holds 480,000 or so distinct CDR3 sequences, roughly a tenth seen once. Study results and limitations: Alpha-beta T cells about two months after transplant reportedly derived from several hundred expanded graft clones. After transplant, high TCRbeta diversity at day 60 in some patients arose from surviving recipient T cells and thymic progenitors. Hyperexpanded clones declined; after one year, newly produced T cells mostly supplied diversity.

This TCR was sampled from a child aged 2-9 years with inherited bone marrow failure, due to receive a stem cell transplant. This specimen consisted of PBMCs, obtained before TCRalphabeta/CD19-depleted stem cell transplant. The chain carries TRBV2 and TRBJ2-6; weak D call: TRBD1 (5 bases). This CDR3 reads CASSEQGAAGANVLTF. CDR3 nucleotides: TGTGCCAGCAGTGAACAAGGGGCGGCCGGGGCCAACGTCCTGACTTTC.